The 20 T cell receptor beta chains listed next were all sequenced from one sample in a study of cytomegalovirus exposure and HLA in healthy donors. It was with 60 Vbeta and 13 Jbeta primers that the PCR ran. Assay used: immunoSEQ multiplex PCR; TCRdb lists only in-frame clones, some missing. The profile covers around 300,000 clones, with around 90% appearing a single time and roughly 2% taken by the ten largest. Input material: PBMCs. The receptors were gathered from a woman under 30 in good health and CMV-seronegative.

The V and J genes are TRBV18 and TRBJ2-7; 10 positions match TRBD1. J was trimmed by 2 bases and V by 1 base; bases with no gene match: 8. This CDR3 is 17 amino acids long. Looked up from germline, CDR1 is KGHSH and CDR2 is LQKENI. The DNA of the CDR3 is TGTGCCAGCTCACCACTTTCTAGGACAGGGGGTGCCTACGAGCAGTACTTC. Translation: CASSPLSRTGGAYEQYF.

The genes are TRBV5-6 and TRBJ1-2, with D uncertain. CDR3 length: 13 residues. V gave up 6 bases and J gave up 10 bases, with 19 bases separating them. Per germline, CDR1 SGHDT and CDR2 YYEEEE. The CDR3 reads CASIWGEGEAYTF. Here the CDR3 DNA reads TGTGCCAGCATCTGGGGAGAGGGAGAAGCCTACACCTTC.

Only one count was recorded for this clone. The V and J genes are TRBV19 and TRBJ1-1; possibly TRBD1 for D (6 bases). V was shortened by 1 base and J by 9 bases, with 21 bases between the two germline ends. This CDR3 is 16 amino acids long. Germline-derived CDR1 and CDR2 are LNHDA and SQIVND (reference sequence). The CDR3 DNA reads as TGTGCCAGTAGTATAGTTTCTCAGGGGCCCCCACCGAAAGCTTTCTTT. This gives the protein CASSIVSQGPPPKAFF.

V is TRBV13 and J is TRBJ2-1, with 8 bases aligning to TRBD2. Per germline, CDR1 PRHDT and CDR2 FYEKMQ (reference sequence). V trimming: 1 base; J trimming: 5 bases; junction bases outside the gene matches: 16. The CDR3 extends over 19 amino acids. The CDR3 DNA reads TGTGCCAGCAGCTTAGTATCCTCGGGTTTGAGCGGGGGCAACAATGAGCAGTTCTTC. Amino acids: CASSLVSSGLSGGNNEQFF.

V and J are TRBV10-3 and TRBJ2-3, with 8 bases aligning to TRBD2. After removal of 3 bases from V and 5 bases from J, the junction contained 13 bases not matched to a gene. Germline values: CDR1 ENHRY, CDR2 SYGVKD. This CDR3 spans 17 amino acids. The DNA for the CDR3 is TGTGCCATCAGTGACCCCAGGAGCGGGGGTGCTCGAGATACGCAGTATTTT. This codes for CAISDPRSGGARDTQYF.

The CDR3 DNA sequence: TGTGCCAGCAGCCCAACCGACTACAGTGCGGGAAACACCATATATTTT. Translation gives CASSPTDYSAGNTIYF. This rearrangement joins TRBV6-6 to TRBJ1-3; D unclear. CDR1 and CDR2 (germline): MNHNY, SVGAGI (reference sequence). The CDR3 has 16 residues. Trimming cost V 6 bases and J 4 bases, with 19 bases left between them.

This rearrangement joins TRBV2 to TRBJ2-7, with 9 bases identical to TRBD1. From germline, CDR1 is SNHLY and CDR2 FYNNEI. V shed 1 base and J 2 bases; nucleotides not matched to a gene: 3. CDR3 size: 15 residues. CDR3 loop: CASSEDRGRPYEQYF. The CDR3 DNA sequence: TGTGCCAGCAGTGAAGACAGGGGGCGACCCTACGAGCAGTACTTC.

The rearrangement links TRBV5-6 to TRBJ1-1; D possibly corresponds to TRBD1 (5 bases). V was clipped by 0 bases and J by 5 bases, with 11 bases between them. Germline values: CDR1 SGHDT, CDR2 YYEEEE. The CDR3 sequence is 14 residues long. The CDR3 sequence is CASSLGRGSTEAFF. The CDR3 region has the DNA TGTGCCAGCAGCTTGGGTAGGGGATCGACTGAAGCTTTCTTT.

This clone has only one observation. The chain couples TRBV2 to TRBJ2-7; 7 nucleotides match TRBD2. The CDR3 consists of 13 residues. Germline CDR1 and CDR2: SNHLY and FYNNEI. Trimming at V came to 2 bases and at J to 3 bases, leaving 1 base not matched to a gene. The CDR3 sequence: CASSESGGYEQYF. The CDR3 DNA sequence: TGTGCCAGCAGTGAATCGGGGGGCTACGAGCAGTACTTC. The full variable domain, in which reference TRBV2 and TRBJ2-7 provide the parts outside the CDR3, is EPEVTQTPSHQVTQMGQEVILRCVPISNHLYFYWYRQILGQKVEFLVSFYNNEISEKSEIFDDQFSVERPDGSNFTLKIRSTKLEDSAMYFCASSESGGYEQYFGPGTRLTVT.

V gene TRBV5-1 combines with J gene TRBJ2-3, with D hard to call. V was cut by 7 bases and J by 3 bases, with 15 bases left in between. Germline V gene data show CDR1 as SGHRS and CDR2 as YFSETQ. The CDR3 is 14 residues long. CDR3 in amino acids: CASGFQVPTDTQYF. CDR3 nucleotide sequence: TGCGCCAGCGGGTTCCAGGTACCTACAGATACGCAGTATTTT.

This chain connects TRBV5-4 to TRBJ1-2; weak D call: TRBD1 (5 bases). Trimming shortened V by 4 bases and J by 1 base, and 14 bases separated the two germline ends. The CDR3 totals 15 residues. CDR1 is SGHNT, CDR2 YYREEE, per germline (reference sequence). The CDR3 loop reads CASSRYRRLNYGYTF. CDR3 coding DNA: TGTGCCAGCAGCAGGTACAGGCGCCTTAACTATGGCTACACCTTC.

V gene TRBV11-2 combines with J gene TRBJ1-2, with D unclear. The V gene lost 8 bases and the J gene lost 4 bases, with 8 bases spanning the gap. Germline V gene data show CDR1 as SGHAT and CDR2 as FQNNGV. The CDR3 runs 11 residues. Here the CDR3 DNA reads TGTGCCAGCGGCCAGTCCTATGGCTACACCTTC. Its protein product is CASGQSYGYTF.

The V gene is TRBV11-2, the J gene TRBJ2-3; 9 nucleotides align to TRBD2. Germline V gives CDR1 SGHAT, CDR2 FQNNGV. The CDR3 totals 16 residues. Unmatched junction bases numbered 9, after V lost 2 bases and J lost 6 bases. The CDR3 DNA sequence: TGTGCCAGCAGCTTACTGAGTAGCGGGGGATCGGATACGCAGTATTTT. Protein: CASSLLSSGGSDTQYF. The full variable domain, its missing parts supplied by reference TRBV11-2 and TRBJ2-3, is EAGVAQSPRYKIIEKRQSVAFWCNPISGHATLYWYQQILGQGPKLLIQFQNNGVVDDSQLPKDRFSAERLKGVDSTLKIQPAKLEDSAVYLCASSLLSSGGSDTQYFGPGTRLTVL.

The J gene is TRBJ1-1, the V gene TRBV19, with D tentatively TRBD1 (5 bases). The germline V gene encodes CDR1 LNHDA and CDR2 SQIVND (reference sequence). V was cut by 11 bases and J by 6 bases, with 13 bases left in between. This CDR3 is 11 amino acids long. The chain's CDR3 is CAGRRGPEAFF. As DNA, the CDR3 is TGTGCCGGCCGTAGGGGCCCTGAAGCTTTCTTT.

This clone came up once. The gene calls are TRBV5-1 and TRBJ1-2, with TRBD1 as a possible D gene (5 bases). Trimming removed 0 bases at V and 6 bases at J, with 18 bases between. Germline V gene lookup returns CDR1 SGHRS and CDR2 YFSETQ. CDR3 size: 16 residues. CDR3 loop: CASSLGSSTAYDGYTF. Here the CDR3 DNA reads TGCGCCAGCAGCTTGGGAAGCTCGACAGCGTACGATGGCTACACCTTC. The full variable domain, completed using reference TRBV5-1 and TRBJ1-2, is KAGVTQTPRYLIKTRGQQVTLSCSPISGHRSVSWYQQTPGQGLQFLFEYFSETQRNKGNFPGRFSGRQFSNSRSEMNVSTLELGDSALYLCASSLGSSTAYDGYTFGSGTRLTVV.

CDR3 coding DNA: TGTGCCAGTTACCCCCCGGGACAGGGGGCCCTCGAGCAGTACTTC. Its translation is CASYPPGQGALEQYF. The chain carries TRBV6-1 and TRBJ2-7; TRBD1 agrees at 12 bases. With 9 bases clipped from V and 6 bases from J, the junction kept 12 bases outside the gene matches. The germline CDR1 and CDR2 sequences are MNHNS and SASEGT. The CDR3 runs 15 residues.

The chain carries TRBV5-1 and TRBJ2-5; possibly TRBD2 for D (6 bases). V was shortened by 4 bases and J by 1 base, with 11 bases between the two germline ends. CDR1 SGHRS and CDR2 YFSETQ come from the germline V gene. The CDR3 is 14 residues long. As DNA, the CDR3 is TGCGCCAGCAGCCTGACTAGTACCCAAGAGACCCAGTACTTC. This encodes CASSLTSTQETQYF.

J is TRBJ1-2 and V is TRBV6-5; 8 bases are a match to TRBD1. The germline gives CDR1 MNHEY, CDR2 SVGAGI. This CDR3 comprises 15 residues. V lost 5 bases and J lost 5; bases outside the gene matches: 10. The CDR3 loop reads CASSVDRDRIYGYTF. The CDR3 nucleotides read TGTGCCAGCAGTGTTGACCGGGACAGGATATATGGCTACACCTTC.

The V and J genes are TRBV4-1 and TRBJ2-5; TRBD2 aligns across 7 bases. Near its end, the DNA agrees better with TRBJ2-7, so the J call may be wrong. CDR3 length equals 16 residues. The V gene's germline CDR1 is MGHRA and CDR2 YSYEKL. The CDR3, as DNA: TGCGCCAGCAGCCAACTACTAGCGTCAAGCTCCTACGAGCAGTACTTC. It translates to CASSQLLASSSYEQYF.

This clone appeared a single time. One end of the junction does not line up with germline, which may come from a read error. The chain uses TRBV7-9 and TRBJ2-2; 9 bases match TRBD1. The CDR3 has 14 amino acids. From germline, CDR1 is SEHNR and CDR2 FQNEAQ (reference sequence). The CDR3 loop reads CSSTGQGNTGELFF. The CDR3 DNA follows: TGTTCCAGCACGGGACAGGGAAACACCGGGGAGCTGTTTTTT.